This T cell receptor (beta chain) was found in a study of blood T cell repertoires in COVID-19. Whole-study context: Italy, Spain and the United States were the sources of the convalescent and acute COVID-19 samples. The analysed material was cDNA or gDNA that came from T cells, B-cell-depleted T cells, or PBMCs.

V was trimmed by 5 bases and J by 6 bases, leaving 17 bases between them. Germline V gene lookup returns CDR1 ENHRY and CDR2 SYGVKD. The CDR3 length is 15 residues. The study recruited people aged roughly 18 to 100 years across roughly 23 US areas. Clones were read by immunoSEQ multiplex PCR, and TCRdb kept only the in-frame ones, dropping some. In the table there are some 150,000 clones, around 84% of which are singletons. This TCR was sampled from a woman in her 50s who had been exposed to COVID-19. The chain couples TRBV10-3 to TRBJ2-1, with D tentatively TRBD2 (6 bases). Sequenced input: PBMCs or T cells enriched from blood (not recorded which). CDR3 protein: CAISRPISGPNEQFF. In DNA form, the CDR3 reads TGTGCCATCAGTCGGCCGATTAGCGGTCCCAATGAGCAGTTCTTC.